This T cell receptor (beta chain) was profiled in a study of blood T cells in healthy people across ages. PCR was performed a second time for roughly 7 to 12 cycles using a sample-barcoded 5' primer and a J-beta primer mix. Template switching added a 12-random-nucleotide identifier to every cDNA molecule. All samples yielded 2.5 million or more CDR3-containing paired-end reads. One entry per CDR3 protein, called by TCRdb with MiXCR from the 5' RACE reads. This table has fewer than 750,000 distinct CDR3 sequences, 45% to 60% appearing once. Regarding the study as a whole: PBMC samples, being unsorted, prevented any conclusive comparison of naive and antigen-experienced cells.

PBMCs, at least 6.5 million per sample, were isolated. This CDR3 region has 12 residues. V lost 5 bases to trimming and J lost 8 bases; unmatched junction nucleotides: 3. CDR1 is MNHEY and CDR2 is SMNVEV in the germline V gene (reference sequence). Concerning this clonotype itself: Its specificity is unknown.

Sequencing used blood. The origin of this receptor is a woman over 75 in good health. V usage is TRBV27 and J usage is TRBJ1-2; 9 nucleotides agree with TRBD1. CDR3 bases: TGTGCCAGCAGTGGGACAGGGAGAGGCTACACCTTC. This codes for CASSGTGRGYTF.